This T cell receptor beta chain was documented in a study of T-cell memory formation after mild COVID-19. The study's findings and limits: Mainly CM and EM harbored the contracting CD4+ clones; mainly EMRA harbored the CD8+ ones. The second-wave clones peaking on day 37 were not confirmed as SARS-CoV-2-specific.

In its sample, this clonotype was seen many times. Its antigen is not known. MiXCR, run by TCRdb on the 5' RACE reads, gives a single entry per CDR3 protein. Among around 250,000 distinct CDR3 sequences listed, 15% to 20% were seen once. After removal of 6 bases from V and 3 bases from J, the junction contained 3 bases not matched to a gene. This CDR3 spans 14 amino acids. Looked up from germline, CDR1 is ENHRY and CDR2 is SYGVKD. Sequencing was done on a sample of PBMCs or a T cell subset sorted from them (not recorded which). The sequence derives from a man younger than 35 who had mild COVID-19 (a few samples of this study predate the infection). Cell type and time point are not known. This sequence joins TRBV10-3 and TRBJ1-5, with 9 bases matching TRBD1. CDR3 in amino acids: CAIRGQGPNQPQHF. The DNA of the CDR3 is TGTGCCATCAGGGGACAGGGACCCAATCAGCCCCAGCATTTT.